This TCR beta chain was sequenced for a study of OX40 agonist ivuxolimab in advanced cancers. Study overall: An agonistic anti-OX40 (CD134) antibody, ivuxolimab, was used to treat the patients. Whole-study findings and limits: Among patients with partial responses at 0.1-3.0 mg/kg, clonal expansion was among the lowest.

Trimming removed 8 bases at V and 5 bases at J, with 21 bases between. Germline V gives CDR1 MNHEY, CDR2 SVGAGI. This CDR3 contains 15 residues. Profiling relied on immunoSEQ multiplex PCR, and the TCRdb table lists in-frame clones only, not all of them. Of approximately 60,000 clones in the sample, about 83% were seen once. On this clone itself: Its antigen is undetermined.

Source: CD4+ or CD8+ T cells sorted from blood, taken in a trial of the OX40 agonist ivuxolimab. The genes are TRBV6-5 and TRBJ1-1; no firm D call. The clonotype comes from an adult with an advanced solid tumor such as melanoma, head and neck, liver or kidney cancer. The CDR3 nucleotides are TGTGCCAGCTACCGGAGGCTCCAGGTGGGAACTGAAGCTTTCTTT. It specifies CASYRRLQVGTEAFF.